This entry is about one T cell receptor beta chain. Its target is unknown. This sample was included in a study of glioma-infiltrating T cells after dendritic cell vaccination. The overall study: Three intradermal dendritic cell vaccine injections were given every two weeks.

Primers: 60 V beta forward and 13 J beta reverse. Sequenced by immunoSEQ multiplex PCR; TCRdb stores in-frame clones only, minus some. Counted here are about 76,000 clones, roughly 84% occurring once; the ten biggest clones make up approximately 2%. Time point given: after dendritic cell vaccination, including at tumor progression/relapse. Findings and limits, study-wide: Complete blood and tumor specimen sets were limited to few patients. Longer survival after dendritic cell vaccination followed higher pretreatment TIL content.

Trimming left V 11 bases short and J 1 base short, with 21 bases between. CDR1 and CDR2 (germline): LNHDA, SQIVND (reference sequence). The CDR3 sequence is 15 residues long. Source: blood, taken after dendritic cell vaccination. This sequence joins TRBV19 and TRBJ2-7; weak D call: TRBD2 (5 bases). The sequence was collected from a human donor with glioblastoma. The CDR3 sequence is CARIVPSRRSYEQYF. The DNA of the CDR3 is TGTGCCCGCATAGTGCCTAGCCGAAGATCCTACGAGCAGTACTTC.